The present TCR beta chain was sequenced within a study of CD8 T cells in Susac syndrome. Study-level points and caveats: Only a relatively small number of individuals were included in the TCR sequencing and HLA analysis.

From blood CD8+ and CD4+ T cells, TCR beta sequences were generated. Isolation of CD8+ and CD4+ T cells was performed negatively, whereas enrichment of TEMRA cells was done by FACS. Details on this clonotype: Its antigen is unknown.

The CDR3 spans 14 residues. With V trimmed by 5 bases and J by 5 bases, 7 bases remained unmatched. Germline assignment: CDR1 SGHVS and CDR2 FQNEAQ. The RNA, 0.5 to 1 ug, was put through reverse transcription using random hexamers. The method of amplification for TCR beta CDR3 was immunoSEQ multiplex PCR, covering 54 Vbeta and 13 Jbeta. In TCRdb, the immunoSEQ multiplex PCR reads were re-called with MiXCR into one record per CDR3 protein. The sample lists around 220,000 distinct CDR3 sequences, around nine tenths occurring once. This rearrangement joins TRBV7-8 to TRBJ1-1; 8 positions match TRBD1. The sample taken for sequencing was CD8+ T cells from PBMCs. The source of this sequence is a human donor with multiple sclerosis. The CDR3 is CASSGETGVTEAFF. CDR3 sequence (DNA): TGTGCCAGCAGCGGCGAGACAGGGGTGACTGAAGCTTTCTTT.